Detailed here is one TCR beta chain. Its antigen is not known. Measured with immunoSEQ multiplex PCR; TCRdb has only the in-frame clones, and not every one. The data show some 170,000 clones, about 90% seen once. The data were obtained in a study of T cell responses to AZD1222 COVID-19 vaccine. Broader study findings: Regions 160-218 and 743-854 held dominance among vaccine-associated CD4 TCRs, which spanned spike.

The CDR3 is 12 residues long. V dropped 3 bases and J dropped 5 bases, with 7 bases sitting between them. Germline V gene data show CDR1 as WSHSY and CDR2 as SAAADI. The receptor was isolated from an adult who received the AZD1222 COVID-19 vaccine. Sequenced material: peripheral blood, taken 28 days after the second AZD1222 dose. The chain is built from TRBV10-2 and TRBJ1-2; D is perhaps TRBD1 (5 bases). CDR3 nucleotides: TGCGCCAGCAGTGAAGGGGATTATGGCTACACCTTC. Its translation: CASSEGDYGYTF.